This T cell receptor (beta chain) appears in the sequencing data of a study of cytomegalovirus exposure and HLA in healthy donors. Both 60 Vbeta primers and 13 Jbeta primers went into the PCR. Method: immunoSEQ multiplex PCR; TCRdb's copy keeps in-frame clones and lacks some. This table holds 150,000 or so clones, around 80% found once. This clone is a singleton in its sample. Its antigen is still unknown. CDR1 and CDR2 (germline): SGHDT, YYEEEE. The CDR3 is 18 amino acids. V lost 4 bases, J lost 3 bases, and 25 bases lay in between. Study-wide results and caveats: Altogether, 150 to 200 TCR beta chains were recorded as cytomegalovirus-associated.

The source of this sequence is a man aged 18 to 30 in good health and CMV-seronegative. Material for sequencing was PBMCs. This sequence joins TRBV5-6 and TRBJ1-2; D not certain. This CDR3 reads CASSPAGIGRGKDYGYTF. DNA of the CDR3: TGTGCCAGCAGCCCGGCGGGGATAGGGCGAGGTAAAGACTATGGCTACACCTTC.